Listed below are T cell receptor beta chains from one sample, sequenced in a study of breast tumors, draining lymph nodes, adjacent tissues. MiXCR, run by TCRdb on the multiplex PCR reads, gives a single entry per CDR3 protein. Here the sample spans around 50,000 distinct CDR3 sequences, roughly 24% being singletons. Sequences were obtained from breast tumor tissue. The receptors were sampled from a female donor with breast cancer. Some clones in this sample may be carry-over from other donors' samples. Both conserved end residues are part of each CDR3. A D gene is named only where the DNA matches it firmly. The size of a clone is reported for some rows only, either as once, few or many, or as a class for expanded clones.

V	J	D	size	DNA	CDR3
TRBV6-6	TRBJ2-2	NA	many	TGTGCCAGCAGTTATTTGGGGGACCCGAGGTCCGGGGAGCTGTTTTTT	CASSYLGDPRSGELFF
TRBV7-9	TRBJ2-5	TRBD1	many	TGTGCCAGCAGCCCCGGGACAGGGATAGAGACCCAGTACTTC	CASSPGTGIETQYF
TRBV5-6	TRBJ1-6	TRBD1	many	TGTGCCAGCAGCTGGACAGGGGGCCTTAATTCACCCCTCCACTTT	CASSWTGGLNSPLHF
TRBV27	TRBJ2-7	TRBD2	many	TGTGCCAGCAGTCCGTATAGTAGCGGGCGTTCCTACGAGCAGTACTTC	CASSPYSSGRSYEQYF
TRBV12-3/TRBV12-4	TRBJ1-5	NA	many	TGTGCCAGCAGTACAGACAGGAATCAGCCCCAGCATTTT	CASSTDRNQPQHF
TRBV10-3	TRBJ1-6	TRBD1	many	TGTGCCACTCGACAGGGTCATTCACCCCTCCACTTT	CATRQGHSPLHF
TRBV2	TRBJ2-1	NA	many	TGTGCCAGCAGTGCGGGATACAATGAGCAGTTCTTC	CASSAGYNEQFF
TRBV28	TRBJ2-7	NA	NA	TGTGCCAGCAGCGAGAACAGGGAAGGCGAGCAGTACTTC	CASSENREGEQYF
TRBV4-1	TRBJ1-4	NA	NA	TGCGCCAGCAGCCAAGGGTTGGAACCTTTGGGAGAAAAACTGTTTTTT	CASSQGLEPLGEKLFF
TRBV12-3/TRBV12-4	TRBJ2-2	NA	many	TGTGCCAGCAGCCTGAACACCGGGGAGCTGTTTTTT	CASSLNTGELFF
TRBV19	TRBJ1-5	TRBD1	NA	TGTGCCAGTAGTATACGACCCGGACAGGGTCTTAATCAGCCCCAGCATTTT	CASSIRPGQGLNQPQHF
TRBV2	TRBJ1-2	TRBD1	many	TGTGCCAGCAACCCGTCCCGGGACAGGATGTATGGCTACACCTTC	CASNPSRDRMYGYTF
TRBV3-1	TRBJ2-2	TRBD1	NA	TGTGCCAGCAGCCCCGTAGGACAGGGGCGTATCACCGGGGAGCTGTTTTTT	CASSPVGQGRITGELFF
TRBV4-1	TRBJ1-6	NA	many	TGCGCCAGCAGCCAAGACGGAATAGGAGAGAGCTCCTATAATTCACCCCTCCACTTT	CASSQDGIGESSYNSPLHF
TRBV5-1	TRBJ1-1	NA	NA	TGCGCCAGCACCTTGGGCATGAACACTGAAGCTTTCTTT	CASTLGMNTEAFF
TRBV7-2	TRBJ2-4	NA	few	TGTGCCAGCAGCTTAGTGATAGGCCCCAAAAACATTCAGTACTTC	CASSLVIGPKNIQYF
TRBV12-3/TRBV12-4	TRBJ2-3	TRBD1	many	TGTGCCAGCAGCAGGGGACAGGGAAGCACAGATACGCAGTATTTT	CASSRGQGSTDTQYF
TRBV28	TRBJ1-2	TRBD1	NA	TGTGCCAGCACTCCGGGACAGGAAACCTATGGCTACACCTTC	CASTPGQETYGYTF
TRBV20-1	TRBJ1-2	NA	many	TGCAGTGCTAGGGGGGGAACTAACTATGGCTACACCTTC	CSARGGTNYGYTF
TRBV2	TRBJ1-4	NA	many	TGTGCCAGCACCAAACAGGCCATTAATGAAAAACTGTTTTTT	CASTKQAINEKLFF
TRBV6-1	TRBJ1-6	TRBD1	many	TGTGCCAGCACGACAGGGAATGATTCACCCCTCCACTTT	CASTTGNDSPLHF
TRBV27	TRBJ2-6	NA	NA	TGTGCCAGCAGTTTCCGGTCGACCCGCTCTGGGGCCAACGTCCTGACTTTC	CASSFRSTRSGANVLTF
TRBV29-1	TRBJ2-7	TRBD1	many	TGCAGCGTTGGATCAGGGGGCGGACGACAGTACTTC	CSVGSGGGRQYF
TRBV28	TRBJ2-1	TRBD2	NA	TGTGCCAGCACCCCTATACTAGCGGGAGTCCACAATGAGCAGTTCTTC	CASTPILAGVHNEQFF
TRBV19	TRBJ1-2	TRBD1	many	TGTGCCAGTCGACCGGGACAGCAAGTTTATGGCTACACCTTC	CASRPGQQVYGYTF
TRBV6-1	TRBJ1-5	NA	many	TGTGCCAGCAGTGAAGGGCCAGAGGCAGAGCCCCAGCATTTT	CASSEGPEAEPQHF
TRBV7-3	TRBJ1-2	NA	many	TGTGCCAGCAGCGAAGGGATTTTCGGTGGCTACACCTTC	CASSEGIFGGYTF
TRBV7-2	TRBJ2-3	TRBD2	many	TGTGCCAGCAGCTTAAGGGCTAGCGGGATAGATACGCAGTATTTT	CASSLRASGIDTQYF
TRBV29-1	TRBJ1-2	NA	many	TGCAGCGTTTCAGCCAGACTAGGCTATGGCTACACCTTC	CSVSARLGYGYTF
TRBV6-1	TRBJ2-7	NA	many	TGTGCCAGCAGTGGGACGGCTGACTACGAGCAGTACTTC	CASSGTADYEQYF
TRBV12-3/TRBV12-4	TRBJ1-5	NA	many	TGTGCCAGCAGTTTAGCGGGAAGGGGAACCAGGAATCAGCCCCAGCATTTT	CASSLAGRGTRNQPQHF
TRBV6-1	TRBJ2-7	TRBD2	medium-sized	TGTGCCAGCAGTGTTACTAGCGGGCCCTACGAGCAGTACTTC	CASSVTSGPYEQYF
TRBV10-3	TRBJ1-6	NA	few	TGTGCCACCACCCGGGGCGGTTATAATTCACCCCTCCACTTT	CATTRGGYNSPLHF
TRBV25-1	TRBJ2-1	NA	NA	TGTGCCAGCAGTCTTCTGGAGAAGGGCTCCTACGATGAGCAGTTCTTC	CASSLLEKGSYDEQFF
TRBV14	TRBJ1-2	NA	NA	TGTGCCGGCAGCCAAGAATATCAAGAAGCGGGACACCTTATTAACTGTGGCTACACCTTC	CAGSQEYQEAGHLINCGYTF
TRBV5-4	TRBJ2-7	NA	many	TGTGCCAGCAGCTCGGACAGAAACTACGAGCAGTACTTC	CASSSDRNYEQYF
TRBV2	TRBJ2-5	TRBD1	many	TGTGCCAGCAGTGGGGACAGACAAGAGACCCAGTACTTC	CASSGDRQETQYF
TRBV27	TRBJ1-5	NA	few	TGTGCCAGCAGGGGGGGTGGGGGATCGAATCAGCCCCAGCATTTT	CASRGGGGSNQPQHF
TRBV29-1	TRBJ1-2	NA	many	TGCAGCGTTGTTTATGGCTACACCTTC	CSVVYGYTF
TRBV5-1	TRBJ2-3	NA	many	TGCGCCAGCGGACAGTCTAGCACAGATACGCAGTATTTT	CASGQSSTDTQYF
TRBV9	TRBJ1-4	NA	medium-sized	TGTGCCAGCAGCGTAGATGGCAGGAAGAATGAAAAACTGTTTTTT	CASSVDGRKNEKLFF
TRBV2	TRBJ1-5	NA	NA	TGTGCCAGCAGGGCTACAGGTATGAGCAATCGGCCCCAGCATTTT	CASRATGMSNRPQHF
TRBV10-3	TRBJ1-5	NA	many	TGTGCCATCGTGTGCCCTTCTCCGTGGTTCAACTATAGCAATCAGCCCCAGCATTTT	CAIVCPSPWFNYSNQPQHF
TRBV19	TRBJ1-2	TRBD1	many	TGTGCCAGTTCGGGACAGACCTATGGCTACACCTTC	CASSGQTYGYTF
TRBV12-3/TRBV12-4	TRBJ1-4	NA	many	TGTGCCAGCACCACTGGGCGTGTGTATGTTAAAAGAAATGAAAAACTGTTTTTT	CASTTGRVYVKRNEKLFF
TRBV19	TRBJ1-2	NA	many	TGTGCCAGTAGACTGGGGCTGGATGGCTACACCTTC	CASRLGLDGYTF
TRBV20-1	TRBJ1-6	NA	NA	TGCAGTGCTAGTGAGGCTAATAATTCACCCCTCCACTTT	CSASEANNSPLHF
TRBV5-6	TRBJ2-1	TRBD2	few	TGTGCCAGCAGCTTGCTCGGTACGGGGGGGGCCAATGAGCAGTTCTTC	CASSLLGTGGANEQFF
TRBV29-1	TRBJ2-7	NA	many	TGCAGCGTTGGACAGTCACCCTACGAGCAGTACTTC	CSVGQSPYEQYF
TRBV24-1	TRBJ1-2	NA	many	TGTGCCACCAGTGCGGACAGCCCTCCTCTCTACACCTTC	CATSADSPPLYTF
TRBV5-6	TRBJ2-4	TRBD1	NA	TGTGCCAGCAGCTTTCGCACGCGGGTAGGGGGACAGGCTAAAAACATTCAGTACTTC	CASSFRTRVGGQAKNIQYF